These 4 T cell receptor beta chains were sequenced from one sample in a study of cytomegalovirus exposure and HLA in healthy donors. Assay: immunoSEQ multiplex PCR; the TCRdb copy retains only in-frame clones and omits some. In the table there are about 98,000 clones, around nine tenths of which are singletons. Source material: PBMCs. These receptors were collected from a woman in her 30s in good health and CMV-seronegative.

This chain connects TRBV9 to TRBJ2-1; a weak D match, TRBD1 (5 bases). Trimming removed 3 bases at V and 7 bases at J, with 8 bases between. The CDR3 extends over 12 amino acids. Germline lookup yields CDR1 SGDLS and CDR2 YYNGEE. CDR3 nucleotides: TGTGCCAGCAGCGCACAGGAAAATGAGCAGTTCTTC. It translates to CASSAQENEQFF. Drawing the rest from reference TRBV9 and TRBJ2-1, the complete variable domain is DSGVTQTPKHLITATGQRVTLRCSPRSGDLSVYWYQQSLDQGLQFLIQYYNGEERAKGNILERFSAQQFPDLHSELNLSSLELGDSALYFCASSAQENEQFFGPGTRLTVL.

Here the CDR3 reads CASQRGEGTDTQYF. CDR3 coding DNA: TGTGCCAGTCAACGGGGGGAGGGCACAGATACGCAGTATTTT. V is TRBV19 and J is TRBJ2-3, with TRBD2 identical over 7 bases. Germline CDR1 and CDR2: LNHDA and SQIVND (reference sequence). V lost 8 bases, J lost 1 base, and 6 bases stayed unmatched. This CDR3 spans 14 amino acids.

V usage is TRBV7-8 and J usage is TRBJ1-1; weak D call: TRBD1 (6 bases). Trimming pared 6 bases from V and 10 bases from J, leaving 12 bases between. Germline values: CDR1 SGHVS, CDR2 FQNEAQ. The CDR3 consists of 11 residues. Here the CDR3 DNA reads TGTGCCAGCAGACTGGGGGCGGTAGCTTTCTTT. The encoded protein is CASRLGAVAFF.

This chain connects TRBV29-1 to TRBJ1-1; 8 nucleotides align to TRBD1. The germline CDR1 and CDR2 sequences are SQVTM and ANQGSEA. The CDR3 is 13 amino acids. With V trimmed by 2 bases and J by 9 bases, 8 bases remained unmatched. In nucleotides, the CDR3 is TGCAGCGTTGAAATCCACCTCAGGGGGCAAGCTTTCTTT. It encodes CSVEIHLRGQAFF.